Sequencing of this TCR beta chain was carried out in a study of molecular identifiers for immune sequencing clone quantification. Generation of bulk TCR libraries relied on previously described methods and listed TCR primers. MiXCR was run by TCRdb on the PCR reads, yielding one entry per CDR3 protein. The table lists about 320,000 distinct CDR3 sequences, 24% of them singletons. Whole-study results and caveats: Clones exceeding 20 RNA copies carried over 99% of effector molecules but under 1% of naive-cell molecules. Sharing of a barcode by identical TCR molecules could cause highly expanded clone sizes to be underestimated.

Worth noting for this clonotype: Its target is unknown. A read error may produce the germline difference seen at one junction end.

It was from 20,000 to 1,000,000 sorted cells, with 10%, 30% or 50% RNA, that naive CD8 libraries came. Germline V gives CDR1 SGHDT, CDR2 YYEEEE. This CDR3 region has 18 residues. The origin of this receptor is a human donor in good health. Some libraries in this study had Jurkat cell RNA spiked in. The genes are TRBV5-6 and TRBJ2-1; 11 bases fit TRBD2. The source material was naive CD8+ T cells from blood, with Jurkat cell RNA spiked in. Subset meaning: FACS-sorted CD8+CD4-CCR7+CD45RA+ naive T cells. The CDR3 nucleotides are TGTGCCAGCAGCTTAGGGACTAGCGGAAAGGGGTCCTACAATGAGCGGTTCTTC. This encodes CASSLGTSGKGSYNERFF.